This T cell receptor (beta chain) stems from a study of T cells after yellow fever vaccination. The germline CDR1 and CDR2 sequences are SGHDT and YYEEEE. There are 14 residues in the CDR3. Trimming left V 8 bases short and J 0 bases short, with 13 bases between. This clonotype was observed at least ten times. What it binds is unknown. Study results and caveats: FACS-sorted repertoires could harbor abundant contaminating bulk-population clonotypes. A small proportion of clonotypes was detected in both the CD4 and CD8 compartments.

TCRdb re-derived calls from the 5' RACE reads in MiXCR, one entry per CDR3 protein. The sample includes some 320,000 distinct CDR3 sequences, 3.5% to 5% of them seen just once. The starting material was PBMCs, obtained 15 days after the yellow fever booster vaccination. The receptor was derived from a man between 18 and 35 years old who received the YFV17D yellow fever vaccine. The V and J genes are TRBV5-6 and TRBJ2-3, with a possible D match to TRBD2 (5 bases). The CDR3: CASQDYSSTDTQYF. The CDR3 DNA reads TGTGCCAGTCAAGACTACTCTAGCACAGATACGCAGTATTTT.